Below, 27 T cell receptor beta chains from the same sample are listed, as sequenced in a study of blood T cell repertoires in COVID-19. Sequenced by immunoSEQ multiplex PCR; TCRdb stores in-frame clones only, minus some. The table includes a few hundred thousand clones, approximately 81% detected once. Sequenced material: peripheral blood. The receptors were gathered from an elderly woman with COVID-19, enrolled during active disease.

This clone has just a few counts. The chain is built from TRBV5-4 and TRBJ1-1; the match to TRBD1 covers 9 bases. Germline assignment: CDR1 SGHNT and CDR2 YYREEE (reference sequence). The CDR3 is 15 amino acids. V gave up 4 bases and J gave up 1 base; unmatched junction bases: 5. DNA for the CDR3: TGTGCCAGCAGCGGACAGGGGCTGGGGAACACTGAAGCTTTCTTT. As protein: CASSGQGLGNTEAFF.

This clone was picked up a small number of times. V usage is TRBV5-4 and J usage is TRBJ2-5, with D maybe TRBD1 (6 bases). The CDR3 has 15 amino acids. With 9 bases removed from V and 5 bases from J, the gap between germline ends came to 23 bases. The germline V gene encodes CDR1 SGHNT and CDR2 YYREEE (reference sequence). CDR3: CATQRTAGALETQYF. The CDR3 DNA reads TGTGCCACCCAGCGGACAGCCGGGGCTCTGGAGACCCAGTACTTC. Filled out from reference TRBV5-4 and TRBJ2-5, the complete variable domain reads ETGVTQSPTHLIKTRGQQVTLRCSSQSGHNTVSWYQQALGQGPQFIFQYYREEENGRGNFPPRFSGLQFPNYSSELNVNALELDDSALYLCATQRTAGALETQYFGPGTRLLVL.

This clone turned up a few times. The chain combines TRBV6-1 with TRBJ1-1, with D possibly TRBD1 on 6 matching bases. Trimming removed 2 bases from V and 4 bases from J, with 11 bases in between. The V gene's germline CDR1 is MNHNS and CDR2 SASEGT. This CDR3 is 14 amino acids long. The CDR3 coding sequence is TGTGCCAGCAGTGAACGGACAGTGGGCACTGAAGCTTTCTTT. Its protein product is CASSERTVGTEAFF.

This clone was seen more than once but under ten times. The CDR3 sequence is CASSGGSGSYNEQFF. The CDR3 coding sequence is TGCGCCAGCAGCGGCGGCAGCGGATCCTACAATGAGCAGTTCTTC. The rearrangement uses TRBV5-1 and TRBJ2-1; D is perhaps TRBD2 (5 bases). This CDR3 has 15 residues. Germline-derived CDR1 and CDR2 are SGHRS and YFSETQ. V was clipped by 4 bases and J by 1 base, with 12 bases between them.

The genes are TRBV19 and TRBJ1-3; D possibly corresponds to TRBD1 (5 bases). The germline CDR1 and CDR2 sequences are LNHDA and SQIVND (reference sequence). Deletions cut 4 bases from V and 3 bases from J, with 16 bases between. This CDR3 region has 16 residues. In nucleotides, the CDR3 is TGTGCCAGTAGTACCACGGACGGGGGACTTGGAAACACCATATATTTT. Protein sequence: CASSTTDGGLGNTIYF.

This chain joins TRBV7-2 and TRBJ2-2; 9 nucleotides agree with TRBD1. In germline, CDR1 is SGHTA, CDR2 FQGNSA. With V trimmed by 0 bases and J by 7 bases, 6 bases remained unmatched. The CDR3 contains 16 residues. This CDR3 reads CASSLALDRGYGELFF. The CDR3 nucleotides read TGTGCCAGCAGCTTAGCTTTGGACAGGGGATACGGGGAGCTGTTTTTT.

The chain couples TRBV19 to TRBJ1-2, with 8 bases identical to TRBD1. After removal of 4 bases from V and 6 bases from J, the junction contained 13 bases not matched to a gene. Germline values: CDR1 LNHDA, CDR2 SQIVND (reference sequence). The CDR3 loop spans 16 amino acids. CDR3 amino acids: CASSRGQANPANGYTF. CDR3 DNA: TGTGCCAGTAGTAGGGGACAGGCCAACCCAGCGAATGGCTACACCTTC.

CDR3 amino acids: CASSPPGSLYNEQFF. CDR3 sequence (DNA): TGTGCCAGCAGTCCCCCGGGTTCTTTATACAATGAGCAGTTCTTC. The rearrangement uses TRBV28 and TRBJ2-1; no clear D. Germline lookup yields CDR1 MDHEN and CDR2 SYDVKM. V lost 5 bases and J 4 bases, leaving 15 bases between the germline ends. CDR3 length: 15 residues.

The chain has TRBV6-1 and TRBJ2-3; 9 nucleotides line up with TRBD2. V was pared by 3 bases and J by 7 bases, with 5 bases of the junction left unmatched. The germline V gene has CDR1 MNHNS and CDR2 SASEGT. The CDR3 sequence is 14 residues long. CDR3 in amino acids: CASSEMRGGYTQYF. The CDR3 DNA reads TGTGCCAGCAGTGAGATGCGGGGGGGATATACGCAGTATTTT.

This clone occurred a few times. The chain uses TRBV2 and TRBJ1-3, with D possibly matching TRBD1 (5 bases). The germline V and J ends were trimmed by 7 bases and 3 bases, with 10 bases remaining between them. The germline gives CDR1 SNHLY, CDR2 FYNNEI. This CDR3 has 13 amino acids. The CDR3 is CASTGTFGNTIYF. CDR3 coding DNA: TGTGCCAGCACCGGGACTTTTGGAAACACCATATATTTT.

DNA of the CDR3: TGTGCCAGCAGTTACCGGACAGGGTCGGTTTACGAGCAGTACGTC. Its translation: CASSYRTGSVYEQYV. J is TRBJ2-7 and V is TRBV6-6; TRBD1 agrees at 8 bases. Germline V gives CDR1 MNHNY, CDR2 SVGAGI (reference sequence). With V trimmed by 2 bases and J by 4 bases, 7 bases remained unmatched. The CDR3 consists of 15 residues.

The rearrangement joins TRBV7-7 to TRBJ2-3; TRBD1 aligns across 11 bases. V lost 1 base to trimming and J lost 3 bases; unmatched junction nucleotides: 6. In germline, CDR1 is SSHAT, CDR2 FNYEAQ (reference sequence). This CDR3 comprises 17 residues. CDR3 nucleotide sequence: TGTGCCAGCAGCTTAGGCCCGGGACAGGGGGGGACAGATACGCAGTATTTT. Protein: CASSLGPGQGGTDTQYF.

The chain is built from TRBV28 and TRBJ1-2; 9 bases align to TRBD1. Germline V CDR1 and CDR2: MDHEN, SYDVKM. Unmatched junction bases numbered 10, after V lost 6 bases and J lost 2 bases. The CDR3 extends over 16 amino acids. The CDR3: CASRPSGTGKNYGYTF. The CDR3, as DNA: TGTGCCAGCAGGCCCTCCGGGACAGGGAAGAACTATGGCTACACCTTC.

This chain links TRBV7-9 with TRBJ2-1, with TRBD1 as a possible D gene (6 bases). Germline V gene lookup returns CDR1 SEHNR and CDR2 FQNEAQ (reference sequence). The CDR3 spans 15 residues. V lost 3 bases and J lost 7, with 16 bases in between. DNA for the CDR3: TGTGCCAGCAGCTTCACCTCAGGGGATGGTAATGAGCAGTTCTTC. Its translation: CASSFTSGDGNEQFF.

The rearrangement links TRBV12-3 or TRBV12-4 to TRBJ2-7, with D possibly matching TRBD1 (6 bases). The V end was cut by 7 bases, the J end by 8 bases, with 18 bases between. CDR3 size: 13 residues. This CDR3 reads CASTIQGRGQQYF. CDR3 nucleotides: TGTGCCAGCACAATCCAGGGGAGAGGGCAGCAGTACTTC.

The CDR3 protein is CSVSTGGDIQYF. In DNA form, the CDR3 reads TGCAGCGTTTCGACAGGCGGTGACATTCAGTACTTC. V is TRBV29-1 and J is TRBJ2-4; possible D gene TRBD1, 6 bases. The CDR3 totals 12 residues. The germline CDR1 and CDR2 sequences are SQVTM and ANQGSEA. V lost 5 bases to trimming and J lost 8 bases, with 13 bases between them.

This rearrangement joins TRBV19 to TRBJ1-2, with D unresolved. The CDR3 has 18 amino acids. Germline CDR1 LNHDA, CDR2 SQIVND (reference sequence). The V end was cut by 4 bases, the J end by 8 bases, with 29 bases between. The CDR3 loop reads CASSTEGFAPALSGGYTF. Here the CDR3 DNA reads TGTGCCAGTAGTACGGAGGGTTTCGCCCCGGCGCTAAGTGGGGGCTACACCTTC.

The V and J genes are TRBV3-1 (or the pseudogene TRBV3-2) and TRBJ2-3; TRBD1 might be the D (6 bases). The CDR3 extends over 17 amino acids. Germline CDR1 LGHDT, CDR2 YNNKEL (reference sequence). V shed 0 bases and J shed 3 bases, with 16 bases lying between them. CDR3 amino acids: CASSQEGRTAPTDTQYF. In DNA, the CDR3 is TGTGCCAGCAGCCAAGAGGGTAGGACAGCGCCGACAGATACGCAGTATTTT.

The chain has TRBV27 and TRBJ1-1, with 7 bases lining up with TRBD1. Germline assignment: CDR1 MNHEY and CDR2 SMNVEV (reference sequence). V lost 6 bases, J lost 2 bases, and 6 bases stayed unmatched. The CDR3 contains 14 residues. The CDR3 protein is CASSYTGVNTEAFF. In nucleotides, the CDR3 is TGTGCCAGCAGCTATACAGGGGTTAACACTGAAGCTTTCTTT.

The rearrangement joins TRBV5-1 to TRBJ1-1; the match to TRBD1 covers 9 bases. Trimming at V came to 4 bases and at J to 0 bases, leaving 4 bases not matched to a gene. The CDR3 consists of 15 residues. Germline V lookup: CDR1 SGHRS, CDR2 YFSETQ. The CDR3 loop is CASSIGTGLNTEAFF. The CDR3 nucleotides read TGCGCCAGCAGCATTGGGACAGGGTTGAACACTGAAGCTTTCTTT.

CDR3 protein: CASSLGDPGNTEAFF. CDR3 DNA sequence: TGCGCCAGCAGCTTGGGAGATCCGGGGAACACTGAAGCTTTCTTT. The chain joins TRBV5-1 to TRBJ1-1; D remains ambiguous. V gave up 0 bases and J gave up 1 base, with 10 bases separating them. This CDR3 is 15 amino acids long. The germline V gene has CDR1 SGHRS and CDR2 YFSETQ.

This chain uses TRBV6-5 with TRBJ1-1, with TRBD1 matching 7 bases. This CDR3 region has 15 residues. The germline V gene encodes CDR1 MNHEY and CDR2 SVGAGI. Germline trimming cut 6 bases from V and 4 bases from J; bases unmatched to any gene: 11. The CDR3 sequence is CASSRTGARGTEAFF. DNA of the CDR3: TGTGCCAGCAGCAGGACAGGTGCCAGGGGCACTGAAGCTTTCTTT.

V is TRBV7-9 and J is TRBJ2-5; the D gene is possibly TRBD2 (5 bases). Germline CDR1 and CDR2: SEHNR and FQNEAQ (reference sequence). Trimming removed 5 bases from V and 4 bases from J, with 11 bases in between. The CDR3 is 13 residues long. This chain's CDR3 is CASSPASTETQYF. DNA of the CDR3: TGTGCCAGCAGCCCAGCTAGCACAGAGACCCAGTACTTC.

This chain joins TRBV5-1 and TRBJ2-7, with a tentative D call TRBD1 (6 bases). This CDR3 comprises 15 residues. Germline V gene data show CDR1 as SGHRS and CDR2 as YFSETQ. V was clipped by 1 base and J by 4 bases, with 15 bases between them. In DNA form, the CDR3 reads TGCGCCAGCAGCTTGCAATCAGGGCAGGGGTACGAGCAGTACGTC. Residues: CASSLQSGQGYEQYV.

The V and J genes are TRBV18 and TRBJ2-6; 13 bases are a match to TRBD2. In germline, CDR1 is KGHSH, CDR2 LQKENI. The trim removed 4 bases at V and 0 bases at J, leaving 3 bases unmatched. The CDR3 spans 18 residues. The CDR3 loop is CASSQLAGGASGANVLTF. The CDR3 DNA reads TGTGCCAGCTCACAACTAGCGGGGGGGGCCTCTGGGGCCAACGTCCTGACTTTC.

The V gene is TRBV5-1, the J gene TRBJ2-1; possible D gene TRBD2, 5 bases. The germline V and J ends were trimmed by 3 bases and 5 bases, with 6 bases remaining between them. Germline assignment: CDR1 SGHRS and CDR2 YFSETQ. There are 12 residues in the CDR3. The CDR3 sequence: CASSWENNEQFF. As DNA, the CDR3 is TGCGCCAGCAGCTGGGAGAACAATGAGCAGTTCTTC.

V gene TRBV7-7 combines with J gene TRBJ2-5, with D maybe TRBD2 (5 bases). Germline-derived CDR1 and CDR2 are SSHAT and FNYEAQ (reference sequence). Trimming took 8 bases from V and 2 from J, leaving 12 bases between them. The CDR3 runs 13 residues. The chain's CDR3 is CASRGGEQETQYF. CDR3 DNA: TGTGCCAGCCGGGGTGGGGAACAAGAGACCCAGTACTTC.